This TCR beta chain was sequenced during a study of tumor-infiltrating lymphocytes in primary liver carcinoma. Study-wide background: The tumors ranged from roughly 4.2 to 11 cm across and fell within stage T1-T3 N0M0. Study outcomes and limitations: Appearing in all five tumor regions was true of only about 7-25% of top clones.

The CDR3 has 15 amino acids. Germline CDR1 and CDR2: MNHEY and SVGAGI. In the case of this clonotype: Its antigen remains unidentified. A read error may produce the germline difference seen at one junction end.

Co-extraction yielded RNA and DNA from approximately 22-30 mg of unsorted bulk tissue. Every tumor yielded five separate sampled regions. Making TCR beta cDNA involved around 540 ng total RNA and a constant-region primer. What produced the TCR beta libraries was three nested multiplex PCR rounds using slightly modified ARM-PCR. PCR rounds one and two used TRBV1-TRBV30 forward primers with a C-beta reverse primer for 10 cycles each. TCRdb called the multiplex PCR reads again in MiXCR, with one record for every CDR3 protein. The sample records some 25,000 distinct CDR3 sequences, 78% being singletons. The chain is built from TRBV6-5 and TRBJ2-3, with D possibly matching TRBD2 (6 bases). The sequenced sample was liver tumor tissue from sampling region 3. Subset denoted: tumor region T3, left-lateral pole. This sequence was found in a middle-aged man with primary liver carcinoma and hepatitis B virus infection. The CDR3 DNA is TGTGCCAACAGTTACGCGGGGCTAAGCATAGATACGCAATATTTT. This gives the protein CANSYAGLSIDTQYF.